This TCR beta chain was captured in a study of human CD8 memory T cell subsets. Findings and caveats of the study: Only T cell receptor beta chains were sequenced in this study.

TSTEM cells were defined as CCR7+ PD-1- TIGIT- CD8+ memory cells. Generation of TCR beta libraries used UMI-labeled 5' RACE. Authors' analysis steps: The number of functional CDR3 beta clonotypes in each TCR beta library ranged from about 2,800 to 20,000. For each CDR3 protein, TCRdb gives one entry from its re-call of the 5' RACE reads, without DNA. Here the V and J calls rest on TCRdb's processing, not on the authors' analysis. The sample has approximately 11,000 distinct CDR3 sequences, and its top ten clones hold about 15%. Looked up from germline, CDR1 is MNHEY and CDR2 is SMNVEV (reference sequence). The CDR3 totals 17 residues. Concerning this clonotype: Its antigen remains unidentified.

The sample consisted of CD8+ stem-like memory T cells (TSCM and TCM) sorted from PBMCs. Subset denoted: stem-like memory CD8 T cells (TSTEM), CCR7+ PD-1- TIGIT-. This rearrangement joins TRBV27 to TRBJ1-1; with no DNA, the TCRdb D assignment of TRBD1 cannot be verified. This clonotype was obtained from a human donor in good health. The CDR3 protein is CASSITPGQGLDTEAFF.